This TCR beta chain comes out of a study of T-cell memory formation after mild COVID-19. Germline loops: CDR1 LNHNV, CDR2 YYDKDF (reference sequence). Trimming left V 1 base short and J 8 bases short, with 14 bases between. The CDR3 loop spans 15 amino acids. UMIs and sample barcodes were carried by the TCR alpha and TCR beta cDNA libraries that 5'RACE produced using constant-segment primers. TCRdb itself ran the 5' RACE reads through MiXCR, one entry per CDR3 protein. The table has about 110,000 distinct CDR3 sequences, approximately 15% seen once. This clonotype was picked up a small number of times. No antigen is known for it. The study, taken as a whole, reports: Contracting CD4+ clones lay largely in CM and EM, with CD8+ ones residing in EMRA. Cross-reactive memory seemingly joined, as some responding clones were found in pre-infection memory.

The origin of this receptor is an adult woman who had mild COVID-19 (a few samples of this study predate the infection). Cell type and time point are not known. This rearrangement joins TRBV15 to TRBJ1-4; D is unclear. The material sequenced was PBMCs or a T cell subset sorted from them (not recorded which). CDR3: CATSRVGPSGEKLFF. The CDR3 region has the DNA TGTGCCACCAGCAGAGTGGGCCCGTCTGGGGAAAAACTGTTTTTT. The variable domain in full, completed from reference TRBV15 and TRBJ1-4, reads DAMVIQNPRYQVTQFGKPVTLSCSQTLNHNVMYWYQQKSSQAPKLLFHYYDKDFNNEADTPDNFQSRRPNTSFCFLDIRSPGLGDTAMYLCATSRVGPSGEKLFFGSGTQLSVL.